The subject of this entry is one T cell receptor (beta chain). Its recognized antigen is unknown. The input lacks base qualities; no much larger clone sits a single base away. The data were obtained in a study of blood T cell repertoires in COVID-19 (dated by TCRdb to the early 2020s). Regarding the research as a whole: Samples from collaborators originated in the United States, Italy and Spain and spanned both the acute and convalescent phases of COVID-19. The material from the prospective study consisted of cDNA or gDNA derived from T cells, B-cell-depleted T cells, or PBMCs. Subjects who had been exposed to COVID-19, were actively infected with it, or had recovered from it provided the deeply sampled blood TCRbeta repertoires that made up the dataset. The repertoires were made available in a free public database intended to serve as a resource for research on the immune response to SARS-CoV-2. Samples came from the ongoing ImmuneRACE study (first 160 participants) plus 1,254 subjects from 6 global collaborators. The sample metadata nearly always contained a de-identified subject ID, COVID-19 status, age in years and sex. Where available, HLA class I and class II types were taken from metadata supplied by the sample provider and were not determined by assay-based typing. Summary of the overall study and its limitations: The quantity of clinical and demographic metadata differed by source and by participant and was supplied without curation.

Participants in the prospective study were aged 18 to 89 years, lived in approximately 26 United States geographic areas, and enrolled through a virtual design. To assign participants to cohorts, the prospective study relied on clinical history that participants themselves reported in a screening survey and a study questionnaire. For ImmuneRACE Cohort 3, a participant was defined as recovered based on two consecutive negative NP/OP PCR tests, clearance by a healthcare professional, or resolution of symptoms. Mobile phlebotomists in the prospective study collected whole blood, serum and a nasopharyngeal or oropharyngeal swab from every participant. Over a roughly two-month period, participants in the prospective study had the option of providing additional blood draws and questionnaires. Blood samples from the prospective study were shipped frozen or at room temperature prior to DNA extraction.

TCRbeta CDR3 regions were amplified from genomic DNA using the immunoSEQ Assay, a bias-controlled multiplex PCR. In the paper's pipeline: Within the assay, amplification of reference gene primers was used to estimate how many nucleated cells each sample contained. To quantify the absolute abundance of each unique TCRbeta CDR3 rearrangement, sequence reads were collapsed and filtered. Productive Simpson clonality was computed per sample as the square root of Simpson's diversity index over productive rearrangements. TCRdb took over this immuneACCESS table, retaining in-frame rearrangements with V and J assigned. Such tables are incomplete; in checked studies, under half of the missing clones stem from an unresolved V gene, and the remainder is unexplained. The V and J calls and clone size come from that table; D and trimming were worked out from the DNA. The sample yields roughly 130,000 clones; approximately 86% were counted once. The top ten clones comprise less than 2.5% of the sample.

This TCR was recovered from a woman in her 50s who had recovered from COVID-19. The specimen was PBMCs or T cells enriched from blood (not recorded which).

The DNA is TGTGCCAGTAGTACCTCCCAGTCCCTTAATGAAAAACTGTTTTTT. Translated, it gives CASSTSQSLNEKLFF. Recombination connected TRBV19 to TRBJ1-4; no D gene call is confident. From a lookup of the germline V gene (reference sequence), CDR1 and CDR2 are LNHDA and SQIVND. Cut back by 4 bases and 4 bases, the V and J ends lie 13 bases apart. The CDR3, from cysteine to phenylalanine, totals 15 residues. Only the CDR3 DNA stays, 45 bases, in frame from base 1.